This T cell receptor beta chain was recovered during a study of blood T cell repertoires in COVID-19. Germline values: CDR1 SGHRS, CDR2 YFSETQ. Trimming removed 1 base from V and 0 bases from J, with 7 bases in between. The CDR3 totals 14 residues. Sequencing used immunoSEQ multiplex PCR; TCRdb keeps in-frame clones, though not all of them. The data show about 150,000 clones, about 85% seen once. The V call is TRBV5-1, the J call TRBJ1-1; D not certain. The sequencing input was peripheral blood. The sequence was obtained from a woman aged 55-70 years with COVID-19, enrolled during active disease. In DNA, the CDR3 is TGCGCCAGCAGCTTGATAGACATGAACACTGAAGCTTTCTTT. It translates to CASSLIDMNTEAFF.